A selection of T cell receptor beta chains follows, all from one sample in a study of blood T cell repertoires in COVID-19. Some clones are missing from TCRdb's copy, which holds only in-frame ones; the method was immunoSEQ multiplex PCR. The table has about 240,000 clones, roughly 85% seen once. Sequences were obtained from peripheral blood. The source is a man in his fifties or sixties with COVID-19, enrolled during active disease. The CDR3 runs from the conserved cysteine through the conserved F or W. A D gene is named only where the DNA matches it firmly. The listing skips clone size in some rows; elsewhere it reads once, few, many or a size class.

j_gene	v_gene	d_gene	abundance	CDR3nt	CDR3aa
TRBJ1-2	TRBV2	TRBD1	once	TGTGCCAGCAGTGAAGCGGGACAGTTAGGCGCTACCTATGGCTACACCTTC	CASSEAGQLGATYGYTF
TRBJ2-5	TRBV2	NA	NA	TGTGCCAGCTGCACAGGGCGGAGAGAGACCCAGTACTTC	CASCTGRRETQYF
TRBJ1-6	TRBV7-9	NA	once	TGTGCCAGCAGGTCCTGGAGTGAGAGCTCCTATAATTCACCCCTCCACTTT	CASRSWSESSYNSPLHF
TRBJ2-7	TRBV18	TRBD2	NA	TGTGCCAGCTCACCAGTTACTAGCGGGGCCTACGAGCAGTACTTC	CASSPVTSGAYEQYF
TRBJ1-6	TRBV13	NA	NA	TGTGCCAGCAGCCTTACAGCTCGGCCCAATTCACCCCTCCACTTT	CASSLTARPNSPLHF
TRBJ1-5	TRBV19	NA	NA	TGTGCCAGTAGTAACGTCGTACAGGCGAATAATCAGCCCCAGCATTTT	CASSNVVQANNQPQHF
TRBJ1-2	TRBV5-1	TRBD1	NA	TGCGCCAGCAGTAACCGGGACAGGGGAGGCTATGGCTACACCTTC	CASSNRDRGGYGYTF
TRBJ1-1	TRBV11-2	TRBD1	NA	TGTGCCAGCAGCTCACACAGGGGCACTGAAGCTTTCTTT	CASSSHRGTEAFF
TRBJ2-5	TRBV21-1	NA	NA	TGTGCCAGCAGCAAAGACCGGAGAACTAGCCCGATCGGTGAGACCCAGTACTTC	CASSKDRRTSPIGETQYF
TRBJ1-1	TRBV2	NA	NA	TGTGCCAGCAGTGAAGTGAGGGGAGGCACTGAAGCTTTCTTT	CASSEVRGGTEAFF
TRBJ1-6	TRBV4-1	NA	NA	TGCGCCAGCAGCCAAGATTCCCTCGAGGACTATAATTCACCCCTCCACTTT	CASSQDSLEDYNSPLHF
TRBJ1-2	TRBV5-1	NA	NA	TGCGCCAGCAGCTCCGGACATCAGGGAAACTATGGCTACACCTTC	CASSSGHQGNYGYTF
TRBJ1-2	TRBV5-1	NA	NA	TGCGCCAGCAGGCTACAGGGTGGCGATGGCTACACCTTC	CASRLQGGDGYTF
TRBJ2-4	TRBV6-6	NA	NA	TGTGCCAGCAGGGGCAGGGGCCTAGCCAAAAACATTCAGTACTTC	CASRGRGLAKNIQYF
TRBJ1-3	TRBV5-1	NA	NA	TGCGCCAGCAGCTTGGGTGGAGCTGGAAACACCATATATTTT	CASSLGGAGNTIYF
TRBJ1-5	TRBV30	TRBD1	NA	TGTGCCTGGAGTGTACCGGGGACAGGAATTAGCAATCAGCCCCAGCATTTT	CAWSVPGTGISNQPQHF
TRBJ1-5	TRBV28	NA	NA	TGTGCCAGCAGTTTATTAGACGGGGAAAGGCAGCCCCAGCATTTT	CASSLLDGERQPQHF
TRBJ1-3	TRBV5-8	NA	NA	TGTGCCAGCACCCCGCTCTCTGCGTCCCCGGCTGGAAACACCATATATTTT	CASTPLSASPAGNTIYF
TRBJ1-1	TRBV6-5	TRBD1	NA	TGTGCCAGCAGTTACTCGCCAGGGGGCAACACTGAAGCTTTCTTT	CASSYSPGGNTEAFF
TRBJ1-1	TRBV27	NA	NA	TGTGCCAGCAGTTTATCGTTCAGGGGCACTGAAGCTTTCTTT	CASSLSFRGTEAFF
TRBJ2-3	TRBV11-2	TRBD1	NA	TGTGCCAGCAGCTATATCTCAGGGGGTTCAGATACGCAGTATTTT	CASSYISGGSDTQYF
TRBJ2-1	TRBV7-2	TRBD1	NA	TGTGCCAGCAGCTTAATGGGACAGGGGATGGGTGAGCAGTTCTTC	CASSLMGQGMGEQFF
TRBJ2-1	TRBV29-1	TRBD1	NA	TGCAGCACCGAAGAAGGGGGCGTTGAGCAGTTCTTC	CSTEEGGVEQFF
TRBJ2-5	TRBV29-1	NA	NA	TGCAGCGTTGAAACAGGGGGAGGGTGGGAGACCCAGTACTTC	CSVETGGGWETQYF
TRBJ2-3	TRBV3-1/TRBV3-2	TRBD2	NA	TGTGCCAGCAGCCAAGTGGTGACTAGCGGGGGTTTTGGGACAGATACGCAGTATTTT	CASSQVVTSGGFGTDTQYF
TRBJ1-2	TRBV5-8	NA	NA	TGTGCCAGCAAGAACAGGGAGTTCTATGGCTACACCTTC	CASKNREFYGYTF
TRBJ1-4	TRBV2	TRBD1	NA	TGTGCCAGCAGTGACCCAGGGACAGCTTCTAATGAAAAACTGTTTTTT	CASSDPGTASNEKLFF
TRBJ1-1	TRBV6-5	NA	NA	TGTGCCAGCAGCCTCAGACAGTACTGGGTAGCTGAAGCTTTCTTT	CASSLRQYWVAEAFF
TRBJ1-1	TRBV18	NA	NA	TGTGCCGGGGGGGACGGGAACACTGAAGCTTTCTTT	CAGGDGNTEAFF
TRBJ2-7	TRBV3-1/TRBV3-2	TRBD1	NA	TGTGCCAGCAGCCAGGGACAGGGGGTTGTCTACGAGCAGTACTTC	CASSQGQGVVYEQYF
TRBJ2-7	TRBV18	TRBD1	NA	TGTGCCAGCTCACCATCGATGGGACAGAGCTCCTACGAGCAGTACTTC	CASSPSMGQSSYEQYF
TRBJ2-1	TRBV24-1	NA	NA	TGTGCCACCAGTGACCGGGGGTCGTCCTCCTACAATGAGCAGTTCTTC	CATSDRGSSSYNEQFF
TRBJ2-4	TRBV5-1	NA	NA	TGCGCCAGCAGCCACGAGGCGGCGGGCAAAAACATTCAGTACTTC	CASSHEAAGKNIQYF
TRBJ2-2	TRBV11-3	TRBD1	once	TGTGCCAGCAGCCCAGGGACAGGGGGAGACACCGGGGAGCTGTTTTTT	CASSPGTGGDTGELFF
TRBJ2-5	TRBV2	TRBD2	NA	TGTGCCAGCAGGGGGGGGTGCCAAGAGACCCAGTACTTC	CASRGGCQETQYF
TRBJ2-7	TRBV18	NA	NA	TGTGCCAGCTCCCCGGACAGTTTCTACGAGCAGTACTTC	CASSPDSFYEQYF
TRBJ1-1	TRBV15	NA	NA	TGTGCCACCAGCAGAGATCAGTTGATCACTGAAGCTTTCTTT	CATSRDQLITEAFF
TRBJ2-1	TRBV9	TRBD2	NA	TGTGCCAGCAGCCCTAGCGGGGGGCACTACAATGAGCAGTTCTTC	CASSPSGGHYNEQFF